This T cell receptor (beta chain) was captured by sequencing in a study of T cell repertoires in cytomegalovirus infection. The wider study: Recently identified HLA-C-restricted CMV epitopes were among the peptides used. From public TCR beta signatures came an indication of both CMV infection and matching HLA type. Study outcomes and limitations: Of the TCR beta families, the public ones yielded a cumulative frequency that identified carriers of CMV plus the relevant HLA. HLA-C-restricted CMV-specific TCR beta clonotypes prevailed in the ex vivo response.

TCRdb re-called the reads with MiXCR, one entry per CDR3 protein. The data show a few hundred thousand distinct CDR3 sequences, roughly 25% seen once. This clonotype was recorded many times. Its antigen remains unidentified. The CDR3 extends over 11 amino acids. Germline loops: CDR1 MNHEY, CDR2 SVGEGT. V was shortened by 5 bases and J by 5 bases, with 7 bases between the two germline ends. The source is a human donor in good health (CMV status not recorded). Some clones in this sample may be carry-over from other donors' samples. The genes are TRBV6-2 or TRBV6-3 and TRBJ2-7; perhaps TRBD1 as D (6 bases). The sequencing used cultured PBMCs, collected from culture after CMV antigen stimulation. The CDR3 nucleotides read TGTGCCAGCAGTCGGACAGACGAGCAGTACTTC. Encoded protein: CASSRTDEQYF.